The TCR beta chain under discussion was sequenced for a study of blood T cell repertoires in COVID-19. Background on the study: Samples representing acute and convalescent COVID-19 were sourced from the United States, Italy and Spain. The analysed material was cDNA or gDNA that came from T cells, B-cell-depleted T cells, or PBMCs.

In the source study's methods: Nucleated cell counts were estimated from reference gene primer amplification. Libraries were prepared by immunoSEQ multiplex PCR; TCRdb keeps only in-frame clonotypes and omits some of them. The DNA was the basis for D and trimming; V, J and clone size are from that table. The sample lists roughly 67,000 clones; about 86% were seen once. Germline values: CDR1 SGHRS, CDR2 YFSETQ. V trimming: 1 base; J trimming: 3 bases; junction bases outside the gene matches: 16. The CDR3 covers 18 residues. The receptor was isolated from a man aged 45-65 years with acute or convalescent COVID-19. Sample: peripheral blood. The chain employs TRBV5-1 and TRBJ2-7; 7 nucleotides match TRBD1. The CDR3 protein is CASSLTPSTGAINYEQYF. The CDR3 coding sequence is TGCGCCAGCAGCTTGACCCCCTCTACAGGGGCGATAAACTACGAGCAGTACTTC.